This T cell receptor (beta chain) was recorded in a study of T-cell reconstitution after alpha-beta-depleted transplantation in children. Regarding the study as a whole: After transplant, at about two months, alpha-beta T cells were reportedly derived from several hundred expanded graft clones. After one year, T-cell counts and TCRbeta diversity mostly came from new T cells.

CDR1 SGDLS and CDR2 YYNGEE come from the germline V gene. This CDR3 spans 12 amino acids. V lost 4 bases, J lost 5 bases, and 8 bases lay in between. Preparation of the TCRbeta library involved a method that used unique molecular identifiers. Via MiXCR, TCRdb re-called the PCR reads, giving one row per CDR3 protein. The profile shows approximately 170,000 distinct CDR3 sequences, more than 9.5% of them singletons. This clonotype was recorded many times. Antigen unknown. This specimen was PBMCs, taken before TCRalphabeta/CD19-depleted stem cell transplant. The V and J genes are TRBV9 and TRBJ2-3; no reliable D call. This TCR derives from a boy between 2 and 10 years old with acute myeloid leukemia, due to receive a stem cell transplant. The CDR3 DNA reads TGTGCCAGCAGCTCATCGGGAGATACGCAGTATTTT. Amino acid sequence: CASSSSGDTQYF.